This TCR beta chain was documented in a study of shared clonotypes between healthy human individuals. General study points: Among donors, sharing of clonotypes was expected to be affected by sequencing depth.

Trimming removed 5 bases from V and 6 bases from J, with 20 bases in between. This CDR3 region has 15 residues. Per germline, CDR1 SEHNR and CDR2 FQNEAQ (reference sequence). This clone appeared once. Its specificity is unknown. Method: immunoSEQ multiplex PCR; TCRdb's copy keeps in-frame clones and lacks some. The table lists more than 550,000 clones, roughly 72% of them singletons. The TCR comes from a young woman in good health. What was sequenced was memory CD4+ T cells sorted from blood. Subset given: CD45RA-negative fraction. The chain links TRBV7-9 to TRBJ2-7, with a possible D match to TRBD2 (5 bases). The CDR3: CASSDLDAGRGEQYF. CDR3 DNA sequence: TGTGCCAGCAGCGATCTGGATGCGGGCCGGGGCGAGCAGTACTTC.